This T cell receptor (beta chain) was documented in a study of shared clonotypes between healthy human individuals. TCRdb's table, derived via immunoSEQ multiplex PCR, lists solely in-frame clones and lacks some. Of 1 million to 1.3 million clones in the sample, 78% were seen once. The TCR originated in a young man in good health. Some clones in this sample may be carry-over from other donors' samples. Specimen: memory CD4+ T cells from PBMCs. The subset here: CD45RA-negative fraction.

The CDR3 sequence is CASSHGGATEAFF. The CDR3 region has the DNA TGTGCCAGCAGCCACGGAGGGGCGACTGAAGCTTTCTTT. The chain is built from TRBV5-6 and TRBJ1-1; TRBD1 is a possible D gene (5 bases). Deletions cut 4 bases from V and 5 bases from J, with 12 bases between. The CDR3 length is 13 residues. Germline CDR1 reads SGHDT; CDR2 reads YYEEEE.